These 25 T cell receptor beta chains originate from one sample sequenced in a study of PD-1 blockade in classical Hodgkin lymphoma. Time point in this sample: cycle 4 day 1 (C4D1), after less than 7 weeks of nivolumab. Every single patient, without exception, relapsed after autologous stem cell transplantation, and brentuximab vedotin exposure varied. Thawed PBMCs underwent magnetic negative selection to yield purified CD4+ T cells. Measured with immunoSEQ multiplex PCR; TCRdb has only the in-frame clones, and not every one. The repertoire consists of about 20,000 clones, with about 70% occurring once and the leading ten covering 1.2%. The sequenced sample was CD4+ T cells from blood, obtained before the fourth cycle of nivolumab. The source is a human donor with classical Hodgkin lymphoma.

V usage is TRBV7-9 and J usage is TRBJ2-5; D gene ambiguous. This CDR3 spans 13 amino acids. Trimming removed 2 bases at V and 3 bases at J, with 7 bases between. The germline V gene has CDR1 SEHNR and CDR2 FQNEAQ (reference sequence). CDR3 protein: CASSLRSEETQYF. The CDR3 DNA sequence: TGTGCCAGCAGCTTAAGGTCAGAAGAGACCCAGTACTTC.

This clone was seen a handful of times. At one end, the junction sequence differs from germline, possibly due to a read error. V is TRBV7-9 and J is TRBJ2-7, with TRBD1 matching 8 bases. Germline assignment: CDR1 SEHNR and CDR2 FQNEAQ (reference sequence). The CDR3 is made up of 12 amino acids. The CDR3 here is CASSLQGQAVHF. As DNA, the CDR3 is TGTGCCAGCAGCTTACAGGGACAGGCAGTTCACTTC.

The rearrangement uses TRBV7-6 and TRBJ1-6, with D hard to call. The CDR3 loop spans 12 amino acids. Trimming stripped 2 bases from V and 10 bases from J, with 6 bases between. CDR1 SGHVS and CDR2 FNYEAQ come from the germline V gene. The CDR3 nucleotides read TGTGCCAGCAGCTTAAGGAACTCACCCCTCCACTTT. Its translation is CASSLRNSPLHF.

The chain joins TRBV30 to TRBJ1-5; D gene uncertain. The CDR3 totals 15 residues. V was shortened by 1 base and J by 0 bases, with 10 bases between the two germline ends. Germline CDR1 reads GTSNPN; CDR2 reads SVGIG (reference sequence). CDR3 in DNA: TGTGCCTGGAGTGGCAGGTTTTATAGCAATCAGCCCCAGCATTTT. Translating it yields CAWSGRFYSNQPQHF.

The CDR3 DNA is TGTGCCAGCAGCACACCCTCTAGGAACACTGAAGCTTTCTTT. Encoded protein: CASSTPSRNTEAFF. The chain carries TRBV11-1 and TRBJ1-1, with D uncertain. V was trimmed by 5 bases and J by 1 base, leaving 11 bases between them. The CDR3 totals 14 residues. The germline gives CDR1 SGHAT, CDR2 FQDESV (reference sequence).

The rearrangement joins TRBV6-1 to TRBJ2-7; D is unresolved. The CDR3 is 12 residues long. From germline, CDR1 is MNHNS and CDR2 SASEGT. V lost 6 bases to trimming and J lost 6 bases, with 12 bases between them. DNA of the CDR3: TGTGCCAGCAGAAGTGACGGGCTCGAGCAGTACTTC. Amino acids: CASRSDGLEQYF.

The chain uses TRBV7-8 and TRBJ1-1, with 9 positions matching TRBD1. The CDR3 loop spans 13 amino acids. Germline trimming cut 6 bases from V and 5 bases from J; bases unmatched to any gene: 4. Per the germline V gene, CDR1 is SGHVS and CDR2 is FQNEAQ. The CDR3 DNA reads TGTGCCAGCAGGGACAGGGGCCGGACTGAAGCTTTCTTT. This encodes CASRDRGRTEAFF.

For the CDR3, the DNA is TGTGCCAGCTCAGCGAAACGTAATTCACCCCTCCACTTT. As protein: CASSAKRNSPLHF. The chain employs TRBV18 and TRBJ1-6; D gene uncertain. Trimming left V 5 bases short and J 6 bases short, with 8 bases between. Germline loops: CDR1 KGHSH, CDR2 LQKENI. The CDR3 totals 13 residues.

This chain joins TRBV30 and TRBJ1-2; D not certain. Trimming shortened V by 0 bases and J by 8 bases, and 7 bases separated the two germline ends. CDR3 size: 11 residues. Germline CDR1 reads GTSNPN; CDR2 reads SVGIG (reference sequence). In DNA, the CDR3 is TGTGCCTGGAGTGTAGGGTTCGGCTACACCTTC. The encoded protein is CAWSVGFGYTF.

The J gene is TRBJ1-5, the V gene TRBV10-3; 10 bases map to TRBD1. From germline, CDR1 is ENHRY and CDR2 SYGVKD. The V segment lost 5 bases and the J segment 3 bases; nucleotides outside the gene matches: 4. There are 15 residues in the CDR3. The CDR3 loop is CAISTGQGLNQPQHF. CDR3 sequence (DNA): TGTGCCATCAGTACGGGACAGGGGCTCAATCAGCCCCAGCATTTT.

The V call is TRBV27, the J call TRBJ2-7, with D unclear. In germline, CDR1 is MNHEY, CDR2 SMNVEV (reference sequence). The germline V and J ends were trimmed by 2 bases and 2 bases, with 16 bases remaining between them. The CDR3 runs 16 residues. In DNA form, the CDR3 reads TGTGCCAGCAGTTTAATGTCGTCGGTCAGAACCTACGAGCAGTACTTC. Its protein product is CASSLMSSVRTYEQYF.

The V gene is TRBV10-3, the J gene TRBJ1-4; D is uncertain. With 3 bases removed from V and 7 bases from J, the gap between germline ends came to 12 bases. This CDR3 is built from 14 residues. The germline CDR1 and CDR2 sequences are ENHRY and SYGVKD. CDR3 amino acids: CAISESRGPEKLFF. CDR3 nucleotide sequence: TGTGCCATCAGTGAATCACGCGGGCCTGAAAAACTGTTTTTT.

The V call is TRBV5-4, the J call TRBJ2-7; no clear D. The V gene lost 2 bases and the J gene lost 7 bases, with 10 bases spanning the gap. Per the germline V gene, CDR1 is SGHNT and CDR2 is YYREEE (reference sequence). The CDR3 loop spans 12 amino acids. CDR3 region: CASSLLLGEQYF. The CDR3 coding sequence is TGTGCCAGCAGCTTACTACTTGGTGAGCAGTACTTC.

This clone appeared once. The chain combines TRBV9 with TRBJ2-5; TRBD1 might be the D (5 bases). The CDR3 runs 13 residues. V lost 0 bases, J lost 7 bases, and 10 bases lay in between. Germline values: CDR1 SGDLS, CDR2 YYNGEE. CDR3 in amino acids: CASSVGDTGTQYF. DNA of the CDR3: TGTGCCAGCAGCGTAGGGGATACAGGGACCCAGTACTTC.

The gene calls are TRBV5-1 and TRBJ1-4; D is ambiguous. The germline CDR1 and CDR2 sequences are SGHRS and YFSETQ. Trimming shortened V by 4 bases and J by 3 bases, and 13 bases separated the two germline ends. This CDR3 has 15 residues. CDR3 DNA: TGCGCCAGCAGCCCTTCGGGGATACCTAATGAAAAACTGTTTTTT. This sequence encodes CASSPSGIPNEKLFF.

The chain couples TRBV10-3 to TRBJ1-5; 8 bases match TRBD1. This CDR3 region has 14 residues. Germline assignment: CDR1 ENHRY and CDR2 SYGVKD. J was trimmed by 6 bases and V by 4 bases; bases with no gene match: 5. CDR3 loop: CAISAQGEFQPQHF. Written as DNA, the CDR3 is TGTGCCATCAGTGCACAGGGGGAGTTTCAGCCCCAGCATTTT.

The rearrangement uses TRBV6-5 and TRBJ2-3; D unresolved. CDR3 length: 15 residues. The germline CDR1 and CDR2 sequences are MNHEY and SVGAGI. V lost 6 bases and J 4 bases, leaving 17 bases between the germline ends. The CDR3 here is CASRGISGIPDTQYF. The CDR3 nucleotides are TGTGCCAGCAGAGGGATTAGTGGCATACCAGATACGCAGTATTTT.

The rearrangement links TRBV19 to TRBJ1-2, with D perhaps TRBD1 (6 bases). Trimming took off 6 bases at V and 9 bases at J, with 17 bases between the two ends. CDR1 and CDR2 from the germline V gene are LNHDA and SQIVND (reference sequence). The CDR3 has 13 amino acids. The CDR3 spells CASRQTGSYSYTF. Written as DNA, the CDR3 is TGTGCCAGTAGACAAACAGGGAGTTATAGCTACACCTTC.

The rearrangement links TRBV27 to TRBJ1-6, with 7 bases that match TRBD1. The CDR3 runs 15 residues. Germline CDR1 is MNHEY and CDR2 is SMNVEV (reference sequence). J was trimmed by 4 bases and V by 7 bases; bases with no gene match: 7. CDR3 coding DNA: TGTGCCAGCACCCGGGGGACAGTATATAATTCACCCCTCCACTTT. It yields the protein CASTRGTVYNSPLHF.

The chain employs TRBV7-8 and TRBJ1-4; D remains ambiguous. Germline CDR1 reads SGHVS; CDR2 reads FQNEAQ. V lost 4 bases, J lost 4 bases, and 7 bases lay in between. The CDR3 extends over 13 amino acids. The CDR3 region has the DNA TGTGCCAGCAGCTCCAGTCATAATGAAAAACTGTTTTTT. Translating it yields CASSSSHNEKLFF.

The chain is built from TRBV2 and TRBJ2-1; TRBD2 matches 8 bases. Germline-derived CDR1 and CDR2 are SNHLY and FYNNEI. The trim removed 7 bases at V and 5 bases at J, leaving 13 bases unmatched. The CDR3 runs to 16 residues. The CDR3 loop is CASNLRGAGANNEQFF. CDR3 DNA sequence: TGTGCCAGCAACCTTCGGGGAGCGGGGGCAAACAATGAGCAGTTCTTC. Drawing the rest from reference TRBV2 and TRBJ2-1, the complete variable domain is EPEVTQTPSHQVTQMGQEVILRCVPISNHLYFYWYRQILGQKVEFLVSFYNNEISEKSEIFDDQFSVERPDGSNFTLKIRSTKLEDSAMYFCASNLRGAGANNEQFFGPGTRLTVL.

The chain recombines TRBV5-6 with TRBJ1-2; TRBD1 agrees at 9 bases. V gave up 6 bases and J gave up 0 bases; unmatched junction bases: 6. Looked up from germline, CDR1 is SGHDT and CDR2 is YYEEEE. This CDR3 spans 15 amino acids. The CDR3 DNA reads as TGTGCCAGCACCCTGGGGGACAGGGCTAACTATGGCTACACCTTC. Its translation is CASTLGDRANYGYTF. The whole variable domain, remainder taken from reference TRBV5-6 and TRBJ1-2, is DAGVTQSPTHLIKTRGQQVTLRCSPKSGHDTVSWYQQALGQGPQFIFQYYEEEERQRGNFPDRFSGHQFPNYSSELNVNALLLGDSALYLCASTLGDRANYGYTFGSGTRLTVV.

The rearrangement uses TRBV6-5 and TRBJ2-5; D may be TRBD1 (5 bases). Per the germline V gene, CDR1 is MNHEY and CDR2 is SVGAGI. This CDR3 is built from 12 residues. Trimming left V 6 bases short and J 4 bases short, with 9 bases between. CDR3 loop: CASSSGLETQYF. Here the CDR3 DNA reads TGTGCCAGCAGCTCAGGGTTAGAGACCCAGTACTTC.

The chain employs TRBV5-4 and TRBJ2-1, with D maybe TRBD2 (5 bases). The CDR3 spans 15 residues. V was shortened by 5 bases and J by 7 bases, with 19 bases between the two germline ends. Germline V lookup: CDR1 SGHNT, CDR2 YYREEE (reference sequence). The CDR3 loop reads CASSSDPRGWNEQFF. The CDR3 nucleotides are TGTGCCAGCAGTAGCGACCCACGCGGTTGGAATGAGCAGTTCTTC.

The DNA for the CDR3 is TGTGCCAGCAGCCCGGGACTGGGACAAGAGACCCAGTACTTC. Translating it yields CASSPGLGQETQYF. This rearrangement joins TRBV5-4 to TRBJ2-5, with D possibly TRBD2 on 6 matching bases. The germline V and J ends were trimmed by 4 bases and 2 bases, with 12 bases remaining between them. Germline V gene sequence: CDR1 SGHNT, CDR2 YYREEE (reference sequence). The CDR3 length is 14 residues.